This TCR beta chain was sequenced for a study of blood T cells in healthy people across ages (dated by TCRdb to 2013 to 2016). For the wider study: Template switching captured roughly one uniquely barcoded TCR beta cDNA molecule per two T cells in model experiments. To avoid experimental bias, donors of different ages were randomly spread across the sequencing lanes. The study analyzed two additional independent replicas of 1 million unique cDNA reads from the same blood draw for two donors, one aged 18 to 30 and one aged 80 or older. Using deep sequencing normalized with unique cDNA molecular identifiers, the study measured how TCR beta repertoire diversity changes with age. Four age groups were formed from the donors: young (average approximately 15 years), middle-aged (approximately 41), aged (roughly 59) and long-lived (about 75).

Preparation of the library involved 5' RACE. Sequencing used an Illumina HiSeq 2500. A second about 7 to 12 cycle PCR used a sample-barcoded 5' primer and a J-beta primer mix. Each TCR beta cDNA molecule received a unique molecular identifier from a template-switch 5' adaptor carrying 12 random nucleotides. At least 2.5 million CDR3-containing paired-end reads were obtained from each sample. All of the RNA was converted into first-strand cDNA using the Mint cDNA synthesis kit, with a TRBC-specific oligonucleotide serving as the primer. After uracil-DNA glycosylase treatment, a first 18-cycle PCR used universal primers M1SS and BC2_uni_R on all cDNA. As for how the authors treated the data: Normalization of each sample was performed by random selection of 1 million high-quality reads, each carrying a distinct molecular identifier. Instead of being binned into consensus sequences, reads with shared molecular identifiers were discarded. MiTCR, with a Q25 quality threshold and the strictest error-elimination algorithm, was used for CDR3 identification, clonotype clustering and error correction. A nonparametric unseen species model using Euler transformation provided a lower-bound estimate of total TCR beta diversity. TCRdb passed the public sequencing reads through fastp at Q25 and MiXCR, retaining productive beta sequences. Under each unique CDR3 protein, matching rows form one entry showing the most common genes and DNA. The authors' filters were not applied to this entry. The sample table records some 920,000 distinct CDR3 sequences; 51% of these occur just once. The leading ten clones occupy roughly 23% of the sample.

On this clonotype: Its antigen remains undetermined. Base quality data are lacking; no much larger clone is found one base away.

The donors were roughly 40 Caucasian individuals from Russia, aged 6 to 90 years, who were systemically healthy. Each donor gave 8 to 10 milliliters of peripheral blood, collected into EDTA-treated Vacutainer tubes. Ficoll-Paque density-gradient centrifugation was used to isolate PBMCs, with at least 7 million per sample. Trizol reagent was used to extract total RNA from PBMCs, with at least 5.5 micrograms per sample. Naive CD45RAhigh/CD27high T cell percentages were measured by flow cytometry on a PBMC aliquot from every donor. The study at large found these results: Conclusive comparison of naive and antigen-experienced compartments was prevented by the profiling of bulk unsorted PBMCs. Compared with the aged group, the long-lived group had more naive CD4+ T cells, fewer expanded clones and increased TCR diversity, a pattern suggesting age selection. Estimates of total diversity based on one million sequenced T cells were regarded as lower bounds and as underestimates. As age increased, observed TCR beta diversity per million T cells dropped in a roughly linear way, and a significant reduction was already evident by age about 40. The CMV infection status of donors was not known, potentially confounding age-related changes in expanded clonotypes. Observed TCR beta diversity correlated strongly with the percentage of naive T cells measured by flow cytometry.

CDR1 and CDR2 were assigned from the germline V gene as MGHRA and YSYEKL. V is pruned by 0 bases and J by 4 bases, leaving 11 bases of the junction without a gene match. The CDR3 spans 17 residues, from the cysteine through the phenylalanine. This entry keeps only the CDR3 DNA: 51 bases, framed from base 1. Source material: blood. In this chain, TRBV4-1 is recombined with TRBJ2-7; TRBD2 aligns with 8 central bases. The receptor comes from a woman in her sixties or seventies in good health. CDR3 loop: CASSQDSTGSGVYEQYF. The DNA reads as follows: TGCGCCAGCAGCCAAGATTCCACGGGTAGCGGGGTTTACGAGCAGTACTTC.